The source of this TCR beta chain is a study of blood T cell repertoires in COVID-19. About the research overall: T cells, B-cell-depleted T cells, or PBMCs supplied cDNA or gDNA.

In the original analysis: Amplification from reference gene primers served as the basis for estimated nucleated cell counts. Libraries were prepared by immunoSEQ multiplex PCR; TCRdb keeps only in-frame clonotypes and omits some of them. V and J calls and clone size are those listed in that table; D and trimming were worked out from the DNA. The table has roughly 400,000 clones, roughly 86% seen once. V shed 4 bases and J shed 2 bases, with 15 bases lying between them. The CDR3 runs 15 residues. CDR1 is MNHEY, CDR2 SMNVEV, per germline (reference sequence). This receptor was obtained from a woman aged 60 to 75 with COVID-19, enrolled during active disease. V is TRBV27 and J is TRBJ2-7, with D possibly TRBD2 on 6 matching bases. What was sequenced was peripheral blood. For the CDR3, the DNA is TGTGCCAGCAGTTCCCCGGGAGCGCTGGCCTACGAGCAGTACTTC. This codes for CASSSPGALAYEQYF.